What follows are 19 T cell receptor beta chains derived from one specimen sequenced in a study of OX40 agonist ivuxolimab in advanced cancers. TCRdb's table, derived via immunoSEQ multiplex PCR, lists solely in-frame clones and lacks some. Of 55,000 to 70,000 clones in the sample, roughly 84% were seen once. This material consisted of CD4+ or CD8+ T cells sorted from blood, taken in a trial of the OX40 agonist ivuxolimab. These receptors all come from an adult with an advanced solid tumor such as melanoma, head and neck, liver or kidney cancer.

The rearrangement links TRBV6-5 to TRBJ2-7; 9 nucleotides align to TRBD1. Trimming removed 6 bases from V and 3 bases from J; junction bases left unmatched: 9. The CDR3 length is 15 residues. From germline, CDR1 is MNHEY and CDR2 SVGAGI. The CDR3 DNA reads as TGTGCCAGCAGGCTCCGGGACAGGGCCTTCTACGAGCAGTACTTC. Its protein product is CASRLRDRAFYEQYF.

This rearrangement joins TRBV2 to TRBJ2-3; D is ambiguous. The CDR3 loop spans 10 amino acids. The germline V gene encodes CDR1 SNHLY and CDR2 FYNNEI. Deletions cut 5 bases from V and 7 bases from J, with 4 bases between. The CDR3 sequence is CASSLNTQYF. CDR3 bases: TGTGCCAGCAGTCTTAATACGCAGTATTTT.

V is TRBV30 and J is TRBJ2-7, with 9 bases matching TRBD2. This CDR3 is built from 15 residues. V was pared by 0 bases and J by 2 bases, with 5 bases of the junction left unmatched. The germline V gene encodes CDR1 GTSNPN and CDR2 SVGIG (reference sequence). Here the CDR3 DNA reads TGTGCCTGGAGTGTAAGGTCTAGCGGGGCCTACGAGCAGTACTTC. Translating gives CAWSVRSSGAYEQYF.

J is TRBJ2-5 and V is TRBV6-5; 8 bases align to TRBD1. The end of the DNA is better explained by TRBJ2-7, so the J call may be wrong. This CDR3 spans 14 amino acids. Germline CDR1 MNHEY, CDR2 SVGAGI. The CDR3 DNA is TGTGCCAGCAGTTATGACAGGGGAATCTACGAGCAGTACTTC. Translated: CASSYDRGIYEQYF.

The CDR3: CASSLVGTSYEQYF. The CDR3 DNA reads as TGTGCCAGCAGCTTGGTCGGGACATCTTACGAGCAGTACTTC. The rearrangement links TRBV5-6 to TRBJ2-7, with a tentative D call TRBD1 (6 bases). The CDR3 runs to 14 residues. Germline CDR1 is SGHDT and CDR2 is YYEEEE. Deletions cut 0 bases from V and 4 bases from J, with 11 bases between.

The chain couples TRBV28 to TRBJ2-3; D gene unclear. The CDR3 is 17 residues long. The germline CDR1 and CDR2 sequences are MDHEN and SYDVKM. Trimming took off 3 bases at V and 3 bases at J, with 19 bases between the two ends. CDR3: CASSLFLPDSGTDTQYF. The CDR3 bases are TGTGCCAGCAGTTTGTTCCTCCCTGATTCTGGGACAGATACGCAGTATTTT.

A few counts support this clone. This chain connects TRBV28 to TRBJ2-1; weak D call: TRBD2 (5 bases). The CDR3 covers 16 residues. Trimming stripped 6 bases from V and 4 bases from J, with 19 bases between. CDR1 is MDHEN and CDR2 is SYDVKM in the germline V gene. The CDR3 coding sequence is TGTGCCAGCAGCCTTACCGGAGGAGAAGGATACAATGAGCAGTTCTTC. Translating gives CASSLTGGEGYNEQFF.

This chain uses TRBV7-2 with TRBJ2-5, with D tentatively TRBD2 (5 bases). Trimming pared 5 bases from V and 2 bases from J, leaving 12 bases between. CDR1 and CDR2 (germline): SGHTA, FQGNSA. This CDR3 is 14 amino acids long. Here the CDR3 DNA reads TGTGCCAGCAGCCTCTTCGGGGAACAAGAGACCCAGTACTTC. Its translation is CASSLFGEQETQYF. Filled out from reference TRBV7-2 and TRBJ2-5, the complete variable domain reads GAGVSQSPSNKVTEKGKDVELRCDPISGHTALYWYRQSLGQGLEFLIYFQGNSAPDKSGLPSDRFSAERTGGSVSTLTIQRTQQEDSAVYLCASSLFGEQETQYFGPGTRLLVL.

The chain combines TRBV10-3 with TRBJ1-3; D perhaps matches TRBD1 (5 bases). Deletions cut 6 bases from V and 0 bases from J, with 12 bases between. The germline V gene has CDR1 ENHRY and CDR2 SYGVKD. The CDR3 spans 15 residues. The CDR3 nucleotides are TGTGCCATCAGCGAACAGGTCAGCTCTGGAAACACCATATATTTT. Translating gives CAISEQVSSGNTIYF.

The rearrangement links TRBV28 to TRBJ2-3; D is possibly TRBD1 (6 bases). Trimming cost V 6 bases and J 3 bases, with 13 bases left between them. CDR1 is MDHEN, CDR2 SYDVKM, per germline. This CDR3 has 14 amino acids. The DNA for the CDR3 is TGTGCCAGCAGACGAAGAGGGGGTACAGATACGCAGTATTTT. Residues: CASRRRGGTDTQYF.

V and J are TRBV11-1 and TRBJ1-1; D uncertain. CDR1 and CDR2 (germline): SGHAT, FQDESV (reference sequence). CDR3 length: 13 amino acids. The V and J ends lost 5 bases and 0 bases respectively, with 7 bases between them. CDR3 sequence reads: CASSQEMNTEAFF. CDR3 nucleotides: TGTGCCAGCAGCCAAGAAATGAACACTGAAGCTTTCTTT. Complete variable domain (other parts from reference TRBV11-1 and TRBJ1-1): EAEVAQSPRYKITEKSQAVAFWCDPISGHATLYWYRQILGQGPELLVQFQDESVVDDSQLPKDRFSAERLKGVDSTLKIQPAELGDSAMYLCASSQEMNTEAFFGQGTRLTVV.

The chain employs TRBV7-9 and TRBJ1-1, with 8 bases fitting TRBD1. Trimming at V came to 1 base and at J to 10 bases, leaving 14 bases not matched to a gene. The CDR3 has 16 residues. Germline CDR1 reads SEHNR; CDR2 reads FQNEAQ (reference sequence). DNA for the CDR3: TGTGCCAGCAGCTTAGGAAGTCAGGGGGCTGTAGGTGGAGCTTTCTTT. It specifies CASSLGSQGAVGGAFF.

The CDR3 coding sequence is TGTGCCAGCTCCGGAAGGCGGCACAATCAGCCCCAGCATTTT. Its translation: CASSGRRHNQPQHF. This rearrangement joins TRBV28 to TRBJ1-5; unclear D gene. The length of the CDR3 is 14 residues. Trimming took off 8 bases at V and 3 bases at J, with 14 bases between the two ends. The V gene's germline CDR1 is MDHEN and CDR2 SYDVKM. Full variable domain (missing parts from reference TRBV28 and TRBJ1-5): DVKVTQSSRYLVKRTGEKVFLECVQDMDHENMFWYRQDPGLGLRLIYFSYDVKMKEKGDIPEGYSVSREKKERFSLILESASTNQTSMYLCASSGRRHNQPQHFGDGTRLSIL.

The chain is built from TRBV21-1 and TRBJ2-3; the D call TRBD2 from the table was never checked on the DNA. TRBV21-1 is a listed pseudogene. CDR3 length: 18 amino acids. For the CDR3, the DNA is TGTGCCAGCAGCCCGCGCGTTAACCTTTCTTCCGGCACAGATACGCAGTATTTT. The encoded protein is CASSPRVNLSSGTDTQYF.

The rearrangement uses TRBV19 and TRBJ2-2; D may be TRBD1 (6 bases). In germline, CDR1 is LNHDA, CDR2 SQIVND (reference sequence). V was clipped by 2 bases and J by 3 bases, with 10 bases between them. The CDR3 extends over 15 amino acids. The CDR3: CASSIIAGDTGELFF. In nucleotides, the CDR3 is TGTGCCAGTAGTATAATCGCAGGGGACACCGGGGAGCTGTTTTTT.

CDR3 amino acids: CASSPILQGRTEAFF. The CDR3 coding sequence is TGTGCCAGCAGCCCAATCCTTCAGGGGCGGACTGAAGCTTTCTTT. The V and J genes are TRBV27 and TRBJ1-1; D is perhaps TRBD1 (6 bases). Between the trimmed V and J ends, which lost 6 bases and 5 bases, there was a span of 19 bases. The germline gives CDR1 MNHEY, CDR2 SMNVEV (reference sequence). The CDR3 totals 15 residues.

The chain has TRBV2 and TRBJ1-2, with TRBD1 matching over 7 bases. This CDR3 is built from 14 residues. Germline CDR1 reads SNHLY; CDR2 reads FYNNEI. J lost 3 bases, V lost 5 bases, and 6 bases had no gene match. In nucleotides, the CDR3 is TGTGCCAGCAGTTTACAGGGGAGTGACTATGGCTACACCTTC. Amino acid sequence: CASSLQGSDYGYTF.

CDR3 loop: CAISGNPDRAASLNTEAFF. CDR3 DNA sequence: TGTGCCATCAGCGGAAATCCCGACAGGGCAGCGTCTCTGAACACTGAAGCTTTCTTT. The chain is built from TRBV10-3 and TRBJ1-1; 7 bases are a match to TRBD1. The germline V gene has CDR1 ENHRY and CDR2 SYGVKD. The CDR3 has 19 amino acids. V lost 6 bases, J lost 0 bases, and 19 bases stayed unmatched.

V usage is TRBV11-2 and J usage is TRBJ2-7, with D unresolved. There are 12 residues in the CDR3. Germline V gene sequence: CDR1 SGHAT, CDR2 FQNNGV. Trimming stripped 4 bases from V and 6 bases from J, with 10 bases between. CDR3 DNA sequence: TGTGCCAGCAGCTCTCCATTCACCGAGCAGTACTTC. It codes for CASSSPFTEQYF.